This T cell receptor beta chain emerged from a study of cytotoxic CD8 clonotypes in ibrutinib-treated CLL. Study in general: Overall, 24 responses were partial and 2 complete; following median roughly six years, around 15 patients stayed remitted and some 12 progressed. A median 12 months of treatment, range 6 to 36, preceded the collection of response samples. Overall study findings and caveats: Measured clonality at baseline was greater than in age-matched healthy donors and tracked with circulating CD8+ T-cell counts.

This clone has just one count. Its matching antigen is unknown. Generated by immunoSEQ multiplex PCR, the TCRdb table keeps only in-frame clones and is missing some. The data contain 250,000 to 350,000 clones, more than 70% of them singletons. Sequenced material: PBMCs, taken at disease progression, from a patient treated with ibrutinib. The receptor's source is a human donor with chronic lymphocytic leukemia.

Here the CDR3 DNA reads TGTGCCAGCAGCGTAGGCTTGGGGCCACAGTTCTTC. Protein product: CASSVGLGPQFF. This chain links TRBV9 with TRBJ2-1; the D gene is possibly TRBD1 (5 bases). This CDR3 contains 12 residues. V gave up 0 bases and J gave up 13 bases, with 11 bases separating them. Germline V CDR1 and CDR2: SGDLS, YYNGEE. Based on the CDR3 plus reference TRBV9 and TRBJ2-1, the full variable domain is DSGVTQTPKHLITATGQRVTLRCSPRSGDLSVYWYQQSLDQGLQFLIQYYNGEERAKGNILERFSAQQFPDLHSELNLSSLELGDSALYFCASSVGLGPQFFGPGTRLTVL.